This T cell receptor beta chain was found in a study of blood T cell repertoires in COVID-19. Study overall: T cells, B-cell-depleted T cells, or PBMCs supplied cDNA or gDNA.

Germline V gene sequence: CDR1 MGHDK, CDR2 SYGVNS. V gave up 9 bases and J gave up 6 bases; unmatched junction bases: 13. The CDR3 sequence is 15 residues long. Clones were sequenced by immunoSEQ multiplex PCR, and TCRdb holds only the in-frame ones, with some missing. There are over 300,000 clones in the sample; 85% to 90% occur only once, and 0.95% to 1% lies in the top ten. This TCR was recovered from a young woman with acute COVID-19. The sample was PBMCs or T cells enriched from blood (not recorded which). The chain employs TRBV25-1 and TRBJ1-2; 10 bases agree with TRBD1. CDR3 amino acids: CARTNPGQGNDGYTF. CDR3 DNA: TGTGCCAGAACCAACCCGGGACAGGGGAACGATGGCTACACCTTC.